This T cell receptor (beta chain) derives from a study of cytomegalovirus exposure and HLA in healthy donors. V was pared by 5 bases and J by 1 base, with 18 bases between. Germline loops: CDR1 WSHSY, CDR2 SAAADI. This CDR3 comprises 17 residues. The PCR contained 60 Vbeta and 13 Jbeta primers. Data came from immunoSEQ multiplex PCR; TCRdb stores just in-frame clones and leaves some out. Of 250,000 to 300,000 clones in the sample, about nine tenths were seen once. The source material was PBMCs. The rearrangement links TRBV10-2 to TRBJ1-5; perhaps TRBD1 as D (6 bases). This receptor was taken from a girl aged 2-9 years in good health and CMV-seronegative. This CDR3 is CASSRAGALISNQPQHF. CDR3 nucleotides: TGCGCCAGCAGTAGGGCAGGGGCTCTAATCAGCAATCAGCCCCAGCATTTT.